This T cell receptor beta chain was sequenced for a study of blood T cell repertoires in COVID-19. Overall study: The analysed material was cDNA or gDNA that came from T cells, B-cell-depleted T cells, or PBMCs.

Losses at the gene ends were 5 bases for V and 4 bases for J; bases not matched to a gene: 13. CDR1 and CDR2 from the germline V gene are MNHEY and SVGEGT. There are 16 residues in the CDR3. Libraries were prepared by immunoSEQ multiplex PCR; TCRdb keeps only in-frame clonotypes and omits some of them. Among about 83,000 clones listed, about 90% were seen once. The sample comprised peripheral blood. The chain couples TRBV6-2 or TRBV6-3 to TRBJ2-5, with TRBD2 matching over 7 bases. The receptor comes from a woman in her 50s with active or convalescent COVID-19. DNA of the CDR3: TGTGCCAGCAGTGGGACTGGCGGGGGTTTTGGAGAGACCCAGTACTTC. Translating gives CASSGTGGGFGETQYF.